The 12 T cell receptor beta chains below come from one sample, sequenced in a study of CD4 T cells in relation to SARS-CoV-2 and coronaviruses. Sequencing was performed with immunoSEQ multiplex PCR; in TCRdb, only in-frame clones are kept and a portion is missing. Of roughly 10,000 clones listed, approximately 78% are singletons. For these TCRs, the target antigens are not known. CD4+ T cells from unexposed donors were obtained before the COVID-19 pandemic (2011-2018). The cells were cultured for less than twelve days before CD4+ T cells were isolated. The sequenced sample consisted of CD4+ T cells from PBMCs, cultured in vitro. The receptors stem from a human donor in good health.

This chain links TRBV4-3 with TRBJ1-1; 8 nucleotides match TRBD1. Germline V gene data show CDR1 as LGHNA and CDR2 as YSLEER. Unmatched junction bases numbered 6, after V lost 4 bases and J lost 2 bases. The length of the CDR3 is 15 residues. CDR3 protein: CASSLRDRQNTEAFF. In DNA form, the CDR3 reads TGCGCCAGCAGCCTTCGGGACAGGCAAAACACTGAAGCTTTCTTT.

This rearrangement joins TRBV30 to TRBJ2-5; D unresolved. Trimming pared 2 bases from V and 4 bases from J, leaving 14 bases between. The CDR3 extends over 14 amino acids. Looked up from germline, CDR1 is GTSNPN and CDR2 is SVGIG (reference sequence). CDR3 DNA sequence: TGTGCCTGGAGTCCCCCGTTTAGCCGAGAGACCCAGTACTTC. It translates to CAWSPPFSRETQYF.

The V call is TRBV7-6, the J call TRBJ2-2; TRBD2 agrees at 11 bases. The CDR3 contains 18 residues. The V segment lost 2 bases and the J segment 3 bases; nucleotides outside the gene matches: 8. CDR1 and CDR2 (germline): SGHVS, FNYEAQ. CDR3 residues: CASSLRLAGGGYTGELFF. CDR3 in DNA: TGTGCCAGCAGCTTACGGCTAGCGGGAGGAGGATACACCGGGGAGCTGTTTTTT.

The chain links TRBV9 to TRBJ2-7; the match to TRBD2 covers 8 bases. There are 15 residues in the CDR3. CDR1 SGDLS and CDR2 YYNGEE come from the germline V gene. Trimming cost V 4 bases and J 0 bases; bases outside gene matches: 6. The CDR3, as DNA: TGTGCCAGCAGCCCCCCCAGCGGGGGCTCCTACGAGCAGTACTTC. This codes for CASSPPSGGSYEQYF.

For the CDR3, the DNA is TGTGCCAGCAGCCAAAGGGCGGGGAGCAATTCACCCCTCCACTTT. Translation: CASSQRAGSNSPLHF. The chain links TRBV3-1 (or the pseudogene TRBV3-2) to TRBJ1-6; D ambiguous. Between the trimmed V and J ends, which lost 2 bases and 7 bases, there was a span of 12 bases. The germline V gene has CDR1 LGHDT and CDR2 YNNKEL (reference sequence). This CDR3 is 15 amino acids long.

The V call is TRBV2, the J call TRBJ1-2; 10 bases align to TRBD1. Germline-derived CDR1 and CDR2 are SNHLY and FYNNEI. Trimming took 7 bases from V and 3 from J; bases not matched to a gene: 5. This CDR3 has 14 amino acids. CDR3 sequence reads: CASKTDRGDYGYTF. CDR3 bases: TGTGCCAGCAAGACGGACAGGGGGGACTATGGCTACACCTTC.

The gene calls are TRBV11-3 and TRBJ2-3; D gene unclear. Germline-derived CDR1 and CDR2 are SGHNT and YENEEA. CDR3 length: 12 residues. Trimming removed 5 bases at V and 1 base at J, with 4 bases between. CDR3 coding DNA: TGTGCCAGCAGCACAGGCACAGATACGCAGTATTTT. Protein product: CASSTGTDTQYF.

This clone was counted a few times. The chain recombines TRBV5-1 with TRBJ1-6, with D perhaps TRBD1 (5 bases). Germline CDR1 SGHRS, CDR2 YFSETQ. Trimming pared 5 bases from V and 0 bases from J, leaving 12 bases between. The CDR3 contains 16 residues. Written as DNA, the CDR3 is TGCGCCAGCAGTGCTCTCCAGGGCTCCTATAATTCACCCCTCCACTTT. Its translation is CASSALQGSYNSPLHF. Combining the CDR3 with reference TRBV5-1 and TRBJ1-6 gives the whole variable domain KAGVTQTPRYLIKTRGQQVTLSCSPISGHRSVSWYQQTPGQGLQFLFEYFSETQRNKGNFPGRFSGRQFSNSRSEMNVSTLELGDSALYLCASSALQGSYNSPLHFGNGTRLTVT.

This clone appeared a few times. The chain employs TRBV5-1 and TRBJ2-7; 7 nucleotides agree with TRBD1. The CDR3 has 15 residues. The ends lost 5 bases at V and 1 base at J; junction bases unmatched: 9. Germline V lookup: CDR1 SGHRS, CDR2 YFSETQ. CDR3 region: CASSYDGTESYEQYF. CDR3 nucleotide sequence: TGCGCCAGCAGTTACGACGGGACAGAGTCCTACGAGCAGTACTTC.

CDR3 nucleotide sequence: TGTGCCACCAAAGGGAAGTTAAGGCCAGATACGCAGTATTTT. It yields the protein CATKGKLRPDTQYF. The chain employs TRBV5-4 and TRBJ2-3, with D unclear. Trimming removed 9 bases at V and 4 bases at J, with 18 bases between. Germline loops: CDR1 SGHNT, CDR2 YYREEE (reference sequence). CDR3 length equals 14 residues.

This rearrangement joins TRBV5-1 to TRBJ2-2; TRBD2 agrees at 13 bases. Looked up from germline, CDR1 is SGHRS and CDR2 is YFSETQ. Trimming took 6 bases from V and 4 from J; bases not matched to a gene: 6. This CDR3 region has 16 residues. CDR3 in DNA: TGCGCCAGCAAATCCGGGACTAGCGGGACCACCGGGGAGCTGTTTTTT. It codes for CASKSGTSGTTGELFF.

The rearrangement joins TRBV18 to TRBJ2-7; D gene unclear. Trimming left V 0 bases short and J 2 bases short, with 5 bases between. Germline-derived CDR1 and CDR2 are KGHSH and LQKENI. The CDR3 sequence is 13 residues long. The DNA of the CDR3 is TGTGCCAGCTCACCACCAACAGCCTACGAGCAGTACTTC. Its translation is CASSPPTAYEQYF.